One and the same sample provided the 16 T cell receptor beta chains below, sequenced in a study of cytomegalovirus exposure and HLA in healthy donors. The PCR contained 60 Vbeta and 13 Jbeta primers. The repertoire was sequenced with immunoSEQ multiplex PCR; TCRdb's copy has only in-frame clones and lacks some. In the table there are about 190,000 clones, about 86% of which are singletons. Sequencing used PBMCs. Every receptor here comes from a woman aged 25 to 39 in good health and CMV-seronegative.

V and J are TRBV5-5 and TRBJ2-5; D gene ambiguous. V dropped 4 bases and J dropped 0 bases, with 16 bases sitting between them. Germline CDR1 is SGHKS and CDR2 is YYEKEE (reference sequence). The CDR3 spans 16 residues. The CDR3 DNA reads as TGTGCCAGCAGCCTCCGGGTCCGACGCTACCAAGAGACCCAGTACTTC. Its protein product is CASSLRVRRYQETQYF.

The rearrangement joins TRBV5-6 to TRBJ1-2; TRBD1 is a possible D gene (6 bases). The CDR3 covers 15 residues. Trimming took 3 bases from V and 4 from J, leaving 16 bases between them. Germline assignment: CDR1 SGHDT and CDR2 YYEEEE. The CDR3 loop is CASSSGGGAGYGYTF. The CDR3 DNA is TGTGCCAGCAGCTCTGGTGGGGGCGCGGGCTATGGCTACACCTTC.

This clone was counted only a few times. A read error may produce the germline difference seen at one junction end. This chain connects TRBV7-3 to TRBJ1-1, with unresolved D. The germline CDR1 and CDR2 sequences are SGHTA and FQGTGA. CDR3 size: 15 residues. The DNA of the CDR3 is TGTGCCAGCAGCTTAAGTGGCAGTCCGAACGCTGAAGCTTTCTTT. It translates to CASSLSGSPNAEAFF. Combining the CDR3 with reference TRBV7-3 and TRBJ1-1 gives the whole variable domain GAGVSQTPSNKVTEKGKYVELRCDPISGHTALYWYRQSLGQGPEFLIYFQGTGAADDSGLPNDRFFAVRPEGSVSTLKIQRTERGDSAVYLCASSLSGSPNAEAFFGQGTRLTVV.

This rearrangement joins TRBV9 to TRBJ2-2; D not certain. V gave up 4 bases and J gave up 7 bases, with 8 bases separating them. CDR1 and CDR2 (germline): SGDLS, YYNGEE. CDR3 length: 12 residues. CDR3 bases: TGTGCCAGCAGCCCCTCTTTCGGGGAGCTGTTTTTT. Translated: CASSPSFGELFF.

The chain couples TRBV5-8 to TRBJ2-7; 10 bases agree with TRBD1. Looked up from germline, CDR1 is SGHTS and CDR2 is YDEGEE. The CDR3 runs to 16 residues. With V trimmed by 0 bases and J by 2 bases, 5 bases remained unmatched. The CDR3 spells CASSLELGQGAYEQYF. The CDR3 DNA is TGTGCCAGCAGCTTGGAACTCGGACAGGGGGCCTACGAGCAGTACTTC. The whole variable domain, remainder taken from reference TRBV5-8 and TRBJ2-7, is EAGVTQSPTHLIKTRGQQATLRCSPISGHTSVYWYQQALGLGLQFLLWYDEGEERNRGNFPPRFSGRQFPNYSSELNVNALELEDSALYLCASSLELGQGAYEQYFGPGTRLTVT.

The chain carries TRBV5-1 and TRBJ2-1; tentatively, D is TRBD2 (6 bases). Germline loops: CDR1 SGHRS, CDR2 YFSETQ. The ends were cut back, 0 bases at V and 0 bases at J, with 10 bases in the middle. There are 16 residues in the CDR3. In DNA form, the CDR3 reads TGCGCCAGCAGCTTGGTCGGGGGACGCTCCTACAATGAGCAGTTCTTC. Its translation is CASSLVGGRSYNEQFF.

The J gene is TRBJ2-1, the V gene TRBV15, with 12 bases lining up with TRBD2. The CDR3 extends over 15 amino acids. The ends lost 4 bases at V and 8 bases at J; junction bases unmatched: 6. CDR1 is LNHNV and CDR2 is YYDKDF in the germline V gene (reference sequence). The CDR3 DNA follows: TGTGCCACCAGCACTGGACTAGCGGGACTCTATGAGCAGTTCTTC. This codes for CATSTGLAGLYEQFF. Based on the CDR3 plus reference TRBV15 and TRBJ2-1, the full variable domain is DAMVIQNPRYQVTQFGKPVTLSCSQTLNHNVMYWYQQKSSQAPKLLFHYYDKDFNNEADTPDNFQSRRPNTSFCFLDIRSPGLGDTAMYLCATSTGLAGLYEQFFGPGTRLTVL.

The V and J genes are TRBV2 and TRBJ2-7; 7 bases are shared with TRBD1. Germline V gene sequence: CDR1 SNHLY, CDR2 FYNNEI. The V segment lost 4 bases and the J segment 0 bases; nucleotides outside the gene matches: 6. This CDR3 has 15 residues. The CDR3, as DNA: TGTGCCAGCAGTGCTGACAGGGCGAGCTCCTACGAGCAGTACTTC. This gives the protein CASSADRASSYEQYF.

V gene TRBV10-1 combines with J gene TRBJ1-1, with no clear D. V was cut by 0 bases and J by 2 bases, with 7 bases left in between. The CDR3 is 14 amino acids. Germline V CDR1 and CDR2: WNHNN, SYGVQD (reference sequence). The CDR3 loop is CASSESGVNTEAFF. For the CDR3, the DNA is TGCGCCAGCAGTGAGTCGGGCGTCAACACTGAAGCTTTCTTT.

The chain links TRBV7-2 to TRBJ2-2, with D unclear. CDR3 length: 16 residues. The V end lost 4 bases, the J end lost 2 bases, and 14 bases lay between the germline ends. Germline CDR1 reads SGHTA; CDR2 reads FQGNSA. CDR3 sequence (DNA): TGTGCCAGCAGCTCCGGCACACTACTCAACACCGGGGAGCTGTTTTTT. Translating gives CASSSGTLLNTGELFF.

The chain has TRBV28 and TRBJ1-2; 9 bases agree with TRBD1. Germline V lookup: CDR1 MDHEN, CDR2 SYDVKM. V gave up 6 bases and J gave up 5 bases; unmatched junction bases: 7. The CDR3 covers 14 residues. This CDR3 reads CASSRTGVRYGYTF. The DNA for the CDR3 is TGTGCCAGCAGCAGGACAGGGGTTAGGTATGGCTACACCTTC.

V and J are TRBV18 and TRBJ1-1; D is unclear. V gave up 2 bases and J gave up 1 base, with 11 bases separating them. The CDR3 length is 15 residues. Germline-derived CDR1 and CDR2 are KGHSH and LQKENI. The CDR3: CASSPTVGRNTEAFF. The CDR3 DNA reads as TGTGCCAGCTCACCAACAGTGGGTAGGAACACTGAAGCTTTCTTT.

The rearrangement links TRBV20-1 to TRBJ2-1; D remains unclear. Trimming cost V 3 bases and J 7 bases, with 4 bases left between them. Germline V lookup: CDR1 DFQATT, CDR2 SNEGSKA (reference sequence). The CDR3 has 10 residues. CDR3: CSARRNEQFF. CDR3 nucleotides: TGCAGTGCTAGGAGGAATGAGCAGTTCTTC.

The rearrangement links TRBV27 to TRBJ2-1, with 8 positions matching TRBD2. Germline assignment: CDR1 MNHEY and CDR2 SMNVEV (reference sequence). The CDR3 totals 18 residues. V was clipped by 5 bases and J by 1 base; unmatched bases: 13. The CDR3 region is CASSAIAGRGRSYNEQFF. The CDR3 DNA reads TGTGCCAGCAGTGCCATAGCCGGACGCGGGAGGTCCTACAATGAGCAGTTCTTC.

V gene TRBV7-2 combines with J gene TRBJ2-5, with TRBD2 matching over 7 bases. Trimming took 4 bases from V and 5 from J; bases not matched to a gene: 7. The germline gives CDR1 SGHTA, CDR2 FQGNSA. This CDR3 region has 14 residues. The CDR3 region has the DNA TGTGCCAGCAGCTGGAGCGGGGTGGGGGAGACCCAGTACTTC. It codes for CASSWSGVGETQYF. Complete variable domain (other parts from reference TRBV7-2 and TRBJ2-5): GAGVSQSPSNKVTEKGKDVELRCDPISGHTALYWYRQSLGQGLEFLIYFQGNSAPDKSGLPSDRFSAERTGGSVSTLTIQRTQQEDSAVYLCASSWSGVGETQYFGPGTRLLVL.

CDR3 protein: CASSLVAGPPNTGELFF. The CDR3 DNA sequence: TGTGCCAGCAGCTTAGTAGCGGGTCCGCCCAACACCGGGGAGCTGTTTTTT. The chain carries TRBV11-2 and TRBJ2-2; 7 bases line up with TRBD2. The junction had 7 bases not matched to a gene; V was cut back by 1 base and J by 2 bases. This CDR3 spans 17 amino acids. Germline CDR1 reads SGHAT; CDR2 reads FQNNGV. Full variable domain (remainder filled in from reference TRBV11-2 and TRBJ2-2): EAGVAQSPRYKIIEKRQSVAFWCNPISGHATLYWYQQILGQGPKLLIQFQNNGVVDDSQLPKDRFSAERLKGVDSTLKIQPAKLEDSAVYLCASSLVAGPPNTGELFFGEGSRLTVL.